The clone carrying this TCR beta chain occurred a few times. This sample was taken from a study of blood T cell repertoires in COVID-19. This table comes from immunoSEQ multiplex PCR, and its TCRdb copy is limited to in-frame clones, with some not included. This table holds 150,000 or so clones, 87% found once. Germline V CDR1 and CDR2: LGHDT, YNNKEL (reference sequence). The CDR3 consists of 14 residues. The V and J ends lost 2 bases and 8 bases, in that order; junction bases with no gene match: 3. The chain couples TRBV3-1 (or the pseudogene TRBV3-2) to TRBJ1-6, with 7 bases aligning to TRBD1. The source is a man at least 80 years old with acute or convalescent COVID-19. Material for sequencing was peripheral blood. The CDR3 DNA reads TGTGCCAGCAGCCAACAGGGGGGCCATTCACCCCTCCACTTT. Its translation is CASSQQGGHSPLHF.